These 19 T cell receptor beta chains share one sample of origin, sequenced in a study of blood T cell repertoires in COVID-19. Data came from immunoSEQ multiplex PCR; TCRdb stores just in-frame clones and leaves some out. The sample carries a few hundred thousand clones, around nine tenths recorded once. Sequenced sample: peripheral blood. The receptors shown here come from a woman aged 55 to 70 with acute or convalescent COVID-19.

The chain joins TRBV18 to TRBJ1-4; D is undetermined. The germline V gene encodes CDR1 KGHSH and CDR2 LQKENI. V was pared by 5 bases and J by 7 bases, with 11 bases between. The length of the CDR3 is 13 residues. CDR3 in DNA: TGTGCCAGCTCAAGGGAGGCGGGTGAAAAACTGTTTTTT. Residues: CASSREAGEKLFF.

The CDR3 loop is CATSDRTGGNQPQHF. The DNA for the CDR3 is TGTGCCACCAGTGATCGGACAGGGGGCAATCAGCCCCAGCATTTT. V usage is TRBV24-1 and J usage is TRBJ1-5; 9 positions agree with TRBD1. CDR1 KGHDR and CDR2 SFDVKD come from the germline V gene. This CDR3 has 15 amino acids. Losses at the gene ends were 3 bases for V and 2 bases for J; bases not matched to a gene: 1.

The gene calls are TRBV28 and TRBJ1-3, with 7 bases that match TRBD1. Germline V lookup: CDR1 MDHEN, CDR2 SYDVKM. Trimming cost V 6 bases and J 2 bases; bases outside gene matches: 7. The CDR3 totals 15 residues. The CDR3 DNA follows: TGTGCCAGCAGGCCCGACAGGGTGGCTGGAAACACCATATATTTT. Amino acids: CASRPDRVAGNTIYF.

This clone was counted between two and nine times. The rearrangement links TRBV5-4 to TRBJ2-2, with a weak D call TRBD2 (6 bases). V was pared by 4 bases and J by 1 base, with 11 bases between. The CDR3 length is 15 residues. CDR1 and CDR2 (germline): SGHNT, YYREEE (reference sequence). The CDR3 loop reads CASSKAGGNTGELFF. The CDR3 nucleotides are TGTGCCAGCAGCAAAGCCGGGGGGAACACCGGGGAGCTGTTTTTT.

The CDR3 nucleotides read TGTGCCAGTAGGACTAGCGGGAGTGGTGAGCAGTTCTTC. It yields the protein CASRTSGSGEQFF. The chain uses TRBV25-1 and TRBJ2-1, with TRBD2 matching 13 bases. V gave up 9 bases and J gave up 9 bases; unmatched junction bases: 5. The CDR3 spans 13 residues. Germline V gene data show CDR1 as MGHDK and CDR2 as SYGVNS. Filled out from reference TRBV25-1 and TRBJ2-1, the complete variable domain reads EADIYQTPRYLVIGTGKKITLECSQTMGHDKMYWYQQDPGMELHLIHYSYGVNSTEKGDLSSESTVSRIRTEHFPLTLESARPSHTSQYLCASRTSGSGEQFFGPGTRLTVL.

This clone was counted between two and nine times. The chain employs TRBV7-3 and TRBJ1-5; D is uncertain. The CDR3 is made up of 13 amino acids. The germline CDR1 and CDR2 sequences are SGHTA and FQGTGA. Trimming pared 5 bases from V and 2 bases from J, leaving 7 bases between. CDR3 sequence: CASSLDGNQPQHF. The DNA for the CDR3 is TGTGCCAGCAGCCTAGATGGCAATCAGCCCCAGCATTTT.

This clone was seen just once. CDR3 amino acids: CASSPPPTSSYEQYF. The CDR3 DNA is TGTGCCAGCAGCCCACCCCCGACAAGCTCCTACGAGCAGTACTTC. The V call is TRBV7-9, the J call TRBJ2-7; no reliable D call. The V end was cut by 5 bases, the J end by 0 bases, with 14 bases between. The CDR3 spans 15 residues. In germline, CDR1 is SEHNR, CDR2 FQNEAQ (reference sequence).

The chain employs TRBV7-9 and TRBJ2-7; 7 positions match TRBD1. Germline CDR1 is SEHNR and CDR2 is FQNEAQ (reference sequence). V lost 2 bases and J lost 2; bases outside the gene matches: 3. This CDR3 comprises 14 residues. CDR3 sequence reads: CASSLSQGAYEQYF. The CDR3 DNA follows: TGTGCCAGCAGCTTATCTCAGGGGGCCTACGAGCAGTACTTC.

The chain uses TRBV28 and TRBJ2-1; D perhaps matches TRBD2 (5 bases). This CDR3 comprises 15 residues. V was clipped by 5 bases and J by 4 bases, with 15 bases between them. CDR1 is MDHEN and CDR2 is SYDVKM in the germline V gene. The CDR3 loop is CASSPDLEGYNEQFF. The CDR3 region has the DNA TGTGCCAGCAGTCCCGACTTAGAGGGATACAATGAGCAGTTCTTC.

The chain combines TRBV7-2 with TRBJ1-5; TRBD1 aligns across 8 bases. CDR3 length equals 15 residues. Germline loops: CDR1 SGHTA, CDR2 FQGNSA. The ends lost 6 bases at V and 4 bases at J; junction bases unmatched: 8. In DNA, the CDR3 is TGTGCCAGCAGTCTCCGGACAGGGCCAAATCAGCCCCAGCATTTT. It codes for CASSLRTGPNQPQHF.

Here the CDR3 reads CATSDGGDNEQFF. CDR3 nucleotide sequence: TGTGCCACCAGTGATGGGGGGGACAATGAGCAGTTCTTC. The rearrangement links TRBV24-1 to TRBJ2-1, with 7 bases matching TRBD2. The CDR3 totals 13 residues. The germline V gene has CDR1 KGHDR and CDR2 SFDVKD. J was trimmed by 5 bases and V by 3 bases; bases with no gene match: 0.

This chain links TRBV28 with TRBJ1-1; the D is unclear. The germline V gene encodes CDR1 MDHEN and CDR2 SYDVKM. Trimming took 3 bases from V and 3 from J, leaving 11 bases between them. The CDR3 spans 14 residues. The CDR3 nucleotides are TGTGCCAGCAGTTTGGGGAGGCCGGACACTGAAGCTTTCTTT. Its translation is CASSLGRPDTEAFF.

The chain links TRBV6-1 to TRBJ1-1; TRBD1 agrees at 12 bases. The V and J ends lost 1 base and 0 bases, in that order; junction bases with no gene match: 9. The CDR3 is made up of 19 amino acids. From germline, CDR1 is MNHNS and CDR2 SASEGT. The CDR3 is CASSEVVGQGALVNTEAFF. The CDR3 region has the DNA TGTGCCAGCAGTGAAGTAGTGGGACAGGGGGCGTTGGTGAACACTGAAGCTTTCTTT.

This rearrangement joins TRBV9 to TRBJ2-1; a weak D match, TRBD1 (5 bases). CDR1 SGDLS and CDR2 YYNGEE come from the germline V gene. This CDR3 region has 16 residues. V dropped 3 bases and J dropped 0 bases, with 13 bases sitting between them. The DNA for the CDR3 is TGTGCCAGCAGCGCAGCCCAGGGTAGCTCCTACAATGAGCAGTTCTTC. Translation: CASSAAQGSSYNEQFF. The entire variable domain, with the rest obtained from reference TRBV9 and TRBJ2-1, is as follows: DSGVTQTPKHLITATGQRVTLRCSPRSGDLSVYWYQQSLDQGLQFLIQYYNGEERAKGNILERFSAQQFPDLHSELNLSSLELGDSALYFCASSAAQGSSYNEQFFGPGTRLTVL.

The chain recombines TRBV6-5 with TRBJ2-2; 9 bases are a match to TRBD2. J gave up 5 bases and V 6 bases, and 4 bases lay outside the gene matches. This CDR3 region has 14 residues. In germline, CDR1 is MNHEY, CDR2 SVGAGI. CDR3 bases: TGTGCCAGCAGGCTAGCGGGACTGACCGGGGAGCTGTTTTTT. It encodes CASRLAGLTGELFF.

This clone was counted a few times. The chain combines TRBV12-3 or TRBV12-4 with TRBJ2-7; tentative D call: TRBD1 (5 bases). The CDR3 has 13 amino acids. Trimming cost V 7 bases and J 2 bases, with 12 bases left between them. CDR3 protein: CASTSTDTYEQYF. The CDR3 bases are TGTGCCAGCACCTCGACAGATACCTACGAGCAGTACTTC.

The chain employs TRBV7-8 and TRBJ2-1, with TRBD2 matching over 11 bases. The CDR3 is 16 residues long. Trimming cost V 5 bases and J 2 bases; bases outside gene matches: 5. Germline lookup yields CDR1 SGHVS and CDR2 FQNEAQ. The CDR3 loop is CASSRGTSGTYNEQFF. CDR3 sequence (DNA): TGTGCCAGCAGCCGGGGGACTAGCGGAACCTACAATGAGCAGTTCTTC.

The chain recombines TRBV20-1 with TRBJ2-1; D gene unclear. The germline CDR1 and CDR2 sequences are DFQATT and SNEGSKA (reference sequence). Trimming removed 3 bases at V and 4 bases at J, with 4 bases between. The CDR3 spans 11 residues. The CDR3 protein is CSARSYNEQFF. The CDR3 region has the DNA TGCAGTGCTAGGTCGTACAATGAGCAGTTCTTC.

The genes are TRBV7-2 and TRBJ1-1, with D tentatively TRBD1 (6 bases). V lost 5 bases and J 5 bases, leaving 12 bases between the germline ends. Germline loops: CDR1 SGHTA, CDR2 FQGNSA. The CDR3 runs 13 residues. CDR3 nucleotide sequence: TGTGCCAGCAGCCGCCAGGGGAGAACTGAAGCTTTCTTT. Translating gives CASSRQGRTEAFF.